This T cell receptor (beta chain) was retrieved from a study of neoadjuvant anti-PD-1 for oral cavity cancer. Study findings and constraints: Higher pretreatment blood Treg/Th17 ratios correlated with higher pretreatment blood and lower post-treatment tumor TCRbeta clonality.

Time point specified: after neoadjuvant nivolumab, at surgical resection. Using immunoSEQ multiplex PCR, the repertoire was profiled, and TCRdb retains in-frame clones only, with some absent. The sample carries thousands of clones, 50% to 65% recorded once. A remark on this clone: Its specificity is not known.

The material sequenced was tumor tissue, taken after nivolumab (anti-PD-1) treatment. This receptor was obtained from a person aged 35 to 85 with oral cavity squamous cell carcinoma.

In nucleotides, the CDR3 is TGTGCCAGCAGCGGGCGGGACAACACAGATACGCAGTATTTT. Translated: CASSGRDNTDTQYF. The chain joins TRBV5-6 to TRBJ2-3; D could derive from TRBD1 or TRBD2 (6 bases each). Trimming left V 4 bases short and J 2 bases short, with 11 bases between. Per the germline V gene, CDR1 is SGHDT and CDR2 is YYEEEE. The CDR3 length is 14 residues.